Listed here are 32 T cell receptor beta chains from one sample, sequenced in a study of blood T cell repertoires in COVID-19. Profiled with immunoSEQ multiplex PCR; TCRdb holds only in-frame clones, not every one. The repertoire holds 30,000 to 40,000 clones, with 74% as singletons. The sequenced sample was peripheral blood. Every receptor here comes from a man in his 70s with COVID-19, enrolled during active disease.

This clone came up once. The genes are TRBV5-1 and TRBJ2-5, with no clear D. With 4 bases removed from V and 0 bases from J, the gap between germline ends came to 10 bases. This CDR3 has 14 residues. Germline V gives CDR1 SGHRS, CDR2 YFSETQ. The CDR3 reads CASSTGENQETQYF. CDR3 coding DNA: TGCGCCAGCAGCACTGGAGAGAACCAAGAGACCCAGTACTTC.

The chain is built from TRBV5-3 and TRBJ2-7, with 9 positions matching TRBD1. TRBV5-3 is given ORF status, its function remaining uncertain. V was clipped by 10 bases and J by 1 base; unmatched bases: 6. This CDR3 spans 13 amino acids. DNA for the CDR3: TGTGCCTGCCCGGGACAGGGTTCCTACGAGCAGTACTTC. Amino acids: CACPGQGSYEQYF.

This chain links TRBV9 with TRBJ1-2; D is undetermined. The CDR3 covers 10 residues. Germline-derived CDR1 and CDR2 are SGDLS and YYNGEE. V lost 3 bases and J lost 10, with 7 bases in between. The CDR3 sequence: CASSAGNYTF. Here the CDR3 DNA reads TGTGCCAGCAGCGCGGGAAACTACACCTTC. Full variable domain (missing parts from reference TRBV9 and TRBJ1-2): DSGVTQTPKHLITATGQRVTLRCSPRSGDLSVYWYQQSLDQGLQFLIQYYNGEERAKGNILERFSAQQFPDLHSELNLSSLELGDSALYFCASSAGNYTFGSGTRLTVV.

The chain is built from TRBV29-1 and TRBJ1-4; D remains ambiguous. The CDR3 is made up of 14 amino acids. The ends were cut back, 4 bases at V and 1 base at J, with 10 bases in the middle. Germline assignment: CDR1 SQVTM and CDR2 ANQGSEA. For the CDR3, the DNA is TGCAGCGTTGCTCGGTATGGAACTAATGAAAAACTGTTTTTT. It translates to CSVARYGTNEKLFF.

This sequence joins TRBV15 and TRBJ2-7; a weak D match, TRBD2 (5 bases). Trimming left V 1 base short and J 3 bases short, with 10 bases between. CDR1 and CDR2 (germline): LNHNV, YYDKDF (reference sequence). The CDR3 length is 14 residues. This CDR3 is CATSRGVGSYEQYF. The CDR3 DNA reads TGTGCCACCAGCAGAGGGGTTGGGAGCTACGAGCAGTACTTC. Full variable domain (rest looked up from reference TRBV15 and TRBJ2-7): DAMVIQNPRYQVTQFGKPVTLSCSQTLNHNVMYWYQQKSSQAPKLLFHYYDKDFNNEADTPDNFQSRRPNTSFCFLDIRSPGLGDTAMYLCATSRGVGSYEQYFGPGTRLTVT.

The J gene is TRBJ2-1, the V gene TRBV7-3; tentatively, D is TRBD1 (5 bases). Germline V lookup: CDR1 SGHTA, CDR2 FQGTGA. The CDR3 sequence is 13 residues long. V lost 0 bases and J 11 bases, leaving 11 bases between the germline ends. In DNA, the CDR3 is TGTGCCAGCAGCTTAACGAAGAGACAGCAGCAGTTCTTC. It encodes CASSLTKRQQQFF.

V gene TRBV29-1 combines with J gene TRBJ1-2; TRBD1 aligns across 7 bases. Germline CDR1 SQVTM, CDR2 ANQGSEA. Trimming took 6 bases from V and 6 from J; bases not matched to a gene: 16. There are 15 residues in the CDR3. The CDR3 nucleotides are TGCAGCGTCCGTCGGACAGGTTTTTCCTGGAATGGCTACACCTTC. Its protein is CSVRRTGFSWNGYTF.

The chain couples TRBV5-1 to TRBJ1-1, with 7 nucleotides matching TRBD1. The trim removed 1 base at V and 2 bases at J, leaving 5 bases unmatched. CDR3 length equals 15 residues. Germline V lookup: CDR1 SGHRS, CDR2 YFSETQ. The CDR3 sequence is CASSLSTGFNTEAFF. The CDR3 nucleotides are TGCGCCAGCAGCTTGTCGACAGGGTTTAACACTGAAGCTTTCTTT.

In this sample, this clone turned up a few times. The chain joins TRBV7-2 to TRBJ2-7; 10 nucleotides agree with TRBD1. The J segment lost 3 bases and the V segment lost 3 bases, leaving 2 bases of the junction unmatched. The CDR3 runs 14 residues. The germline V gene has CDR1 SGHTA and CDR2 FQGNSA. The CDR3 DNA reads TGTGCCAGCAGCTTCGGGACAGGGGTCTACGAGCAGTACTTC. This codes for CASSFGTGVYEQYF.

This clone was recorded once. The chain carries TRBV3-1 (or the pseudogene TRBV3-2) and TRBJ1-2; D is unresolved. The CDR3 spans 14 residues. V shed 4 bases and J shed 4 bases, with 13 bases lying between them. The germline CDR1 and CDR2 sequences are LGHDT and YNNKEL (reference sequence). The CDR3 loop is CASSPGCLAYGYTF. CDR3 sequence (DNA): TGTGCCAGCAGCCCGGGCTGTCTAGCCTATGGCTACACCTTC.

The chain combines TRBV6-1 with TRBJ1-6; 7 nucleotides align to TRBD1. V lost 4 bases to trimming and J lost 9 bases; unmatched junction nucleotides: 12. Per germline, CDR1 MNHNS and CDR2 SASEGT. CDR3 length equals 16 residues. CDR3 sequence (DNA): TGTGCCAGCAGTGGACTTACTCTAGGGGGCCGTTCACCCCTCCACTTT. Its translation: CASSGLTLGGRSPLHF.

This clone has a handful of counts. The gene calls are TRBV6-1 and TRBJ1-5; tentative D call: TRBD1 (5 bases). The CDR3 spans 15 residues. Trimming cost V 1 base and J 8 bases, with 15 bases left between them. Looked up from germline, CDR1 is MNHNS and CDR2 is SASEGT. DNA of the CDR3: TGTGCCAGCAGTGAAGGGCGGGGCCCGGGGAAGCCCCAGCATTTT. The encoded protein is CASSEGRGPGKPQHF.

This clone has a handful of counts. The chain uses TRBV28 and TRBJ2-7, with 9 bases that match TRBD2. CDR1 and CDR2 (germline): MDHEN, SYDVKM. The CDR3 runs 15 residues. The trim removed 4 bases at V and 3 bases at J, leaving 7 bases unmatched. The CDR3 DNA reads TGTGCCAGCAGTTCTGTAGCGGGGGAAATCTACGAGCAGTACTTC. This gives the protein CASSSVAGEIYEQYF.

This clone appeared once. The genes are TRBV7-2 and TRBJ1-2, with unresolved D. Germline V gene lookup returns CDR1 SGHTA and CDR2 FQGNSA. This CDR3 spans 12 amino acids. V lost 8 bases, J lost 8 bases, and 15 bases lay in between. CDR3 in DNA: TGTGCCAGCCTTACTCGGACGGGAGGCTACACCTTC. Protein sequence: CASLTRTGGYTF.

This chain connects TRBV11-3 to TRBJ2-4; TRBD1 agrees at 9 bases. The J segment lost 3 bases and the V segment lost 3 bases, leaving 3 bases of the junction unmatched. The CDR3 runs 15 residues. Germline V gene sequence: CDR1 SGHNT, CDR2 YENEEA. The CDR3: CASSLGQGGKNIQYF. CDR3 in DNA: TGTGCCAGCAGCTTGGGACAGGGTGGCAAAAACATTCAGTACTTC.

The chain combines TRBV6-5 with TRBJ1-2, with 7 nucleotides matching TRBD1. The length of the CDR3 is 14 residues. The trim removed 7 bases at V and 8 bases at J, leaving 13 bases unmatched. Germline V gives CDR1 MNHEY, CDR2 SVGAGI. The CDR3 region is CASTPLKGASGYTF. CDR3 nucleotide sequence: TGTGCCAGCACTCCTCTTAAGGGGGCAAGCGGCTACACCTTC.

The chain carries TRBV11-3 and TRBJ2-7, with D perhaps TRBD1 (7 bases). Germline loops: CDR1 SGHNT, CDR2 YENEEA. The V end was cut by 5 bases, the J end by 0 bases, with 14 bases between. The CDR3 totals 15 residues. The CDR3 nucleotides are TGTGCCAGCAGCCTGCAGGGGGGAAACTCCTACGAGCAGTACTTC. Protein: CASSLQGGNSYEQYF.

The DNA for the CDR3 is TGCAGCGCTGAGAGTTTTTATGGCTACACCTTC. This translates into CSAESFYGYTF. V and J are TRBV29-1 and TRBJ1-2; no clear D. This CDR3 comprises 11 residues. Germline V gene lookup returns CDR1 SQVTM and CDR2 ANQGSEA. Trimming took off 7 bases at V and 5 bases at J, with 11 bases between the two ends. Complete variable domain (other parts from reference TRBV29-1 and TRBJ1-2): SAVISQKPSRDICQRGTSLTIQCQVDSQVTMMFWYRQQPGQSLTLIATANQGSEATYESGFVIDKFPISRPNLTFSTLTVSNMSPEDSSIYLCSAESFYGYTFGSGTRLTVV.

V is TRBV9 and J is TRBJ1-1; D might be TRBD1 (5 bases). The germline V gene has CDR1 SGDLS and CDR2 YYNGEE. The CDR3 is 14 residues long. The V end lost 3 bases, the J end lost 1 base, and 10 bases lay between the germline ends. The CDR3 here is CASSDRGGNTEAFF. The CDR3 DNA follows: TGTGCCAGCAGCGACCGCGGGGGGAACACTGAAGCTTTCTTT.

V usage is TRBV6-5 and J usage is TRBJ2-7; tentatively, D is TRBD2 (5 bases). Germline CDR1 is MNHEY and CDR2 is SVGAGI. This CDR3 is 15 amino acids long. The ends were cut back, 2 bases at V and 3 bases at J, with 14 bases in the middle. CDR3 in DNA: TGTGCCAGCAGTTACCGCCCGGACGGAGGCTACGAGCAGTACTTC. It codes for CASSYRPDGGYEQYF.

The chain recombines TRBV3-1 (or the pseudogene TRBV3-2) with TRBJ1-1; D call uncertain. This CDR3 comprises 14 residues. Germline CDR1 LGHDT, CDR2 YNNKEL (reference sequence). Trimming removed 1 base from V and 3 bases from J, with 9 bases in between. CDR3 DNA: TGTGCCAGCAGCCAAGCCTCGGGGTACACTGAAGCTTTCTTT. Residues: CASSQASGYTEAFF.

The CDR3 spells CAISESQGGIGYEQYF. The CDR3 region has the DNA TGTGCCATCAGTGAGTCGCAGGGTGGGATCGGGTACGAGCAGTACTTC. V and J are TRBV10-3 and TRBJ2-7; a possible D gene is TRBD1 (5 bases). This CDR3 has 16 amino acids. The V end was cut by 0 bases, the J end by 4 bases, with 16 bases between. Germline V gene sequence: CDR1 ENHRY, CDR2 SYGVKD.

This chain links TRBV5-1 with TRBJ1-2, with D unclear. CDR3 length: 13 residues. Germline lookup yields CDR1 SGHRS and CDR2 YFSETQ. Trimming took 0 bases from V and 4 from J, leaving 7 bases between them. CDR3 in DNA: TGCGCCAGCAGCTTGGGTGGCAGCTATGGCTACACCTTC. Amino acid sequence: CASSLGGSYGYTF.

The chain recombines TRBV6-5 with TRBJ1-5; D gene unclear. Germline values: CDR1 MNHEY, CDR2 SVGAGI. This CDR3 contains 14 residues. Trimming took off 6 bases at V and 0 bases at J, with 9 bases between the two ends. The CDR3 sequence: CASRPRGSNQPQHF. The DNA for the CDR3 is TGTGCCAGCAGACCCAGAGGTAGCAATCAGCCCCAGCATTTT.

CDR3 in amino acids: CASSLAGGTTHPAGELFF. The CDR3 region has the DNA TGTGCCAGCAGCTTAGCGGGGGGGACTACCCATCCCGCCGGGGAGCTGTTTTTT. V usage is TRBV7-6 and J usage is TRBJ2-2; 7 nucleotides agree with TRBD2. Germline V gene data show CDR1 as SGHVS and CDR2 as FNYEAQ. Unmatched junction bases numbered 13, after V lost 0 bases and J lost 6 bases. The CDR3 totals 18 residues.

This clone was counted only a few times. Written as DNA, the CDR3 is TGTGCCAGCAGCTTAGACTTAAGCACAGATACGCAGTATTTT. Translated: CASSLDLSTDTQYF. This chain joins TRBV7-2 and TRBJ2-3, with D unclear. V was shortened by 1 base and J by 0 bases, with 5 bases between the two germline ends. CDR3 length: 14 amino acids. Per the germline V gene, CDR1 is SGHTA and CDR2 is FQGNSA.

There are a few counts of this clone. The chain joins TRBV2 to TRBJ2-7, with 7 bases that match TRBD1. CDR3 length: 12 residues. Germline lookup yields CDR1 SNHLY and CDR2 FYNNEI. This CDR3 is CASGGQLYEQYF. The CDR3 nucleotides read TGTGCTAGTGGGGGACAGCTCTACGAGCAGTACTTC.

The CDR3 DNA follows: TGCGCCAGCAGCCAAGACCCGACAGGGACCTACGAGCAGTACTTC. Protein sequence: CASSQDPTGTYEQYF. The chain links TRBV4-1 to TRBJ2-7, with TRBD1 identical over 7 bases. CDR1 MGHRA and CDR2 YSYEKL come from the germline V gene. The length of the CDR3 is 15 residues. The V gene end was trimmed by 0 bases and the J gene end by 2 bases; junction bases not matched to a gene: 4.

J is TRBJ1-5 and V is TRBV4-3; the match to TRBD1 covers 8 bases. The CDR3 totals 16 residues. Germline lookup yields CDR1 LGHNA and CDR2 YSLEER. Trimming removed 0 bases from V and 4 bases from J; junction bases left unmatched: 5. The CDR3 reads CASSQDGTGLNQPQHF. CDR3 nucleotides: TGCGCCAGCAGCCAAGACGGGACAGGCTTGAATCAGCCCCAGCATTTT.

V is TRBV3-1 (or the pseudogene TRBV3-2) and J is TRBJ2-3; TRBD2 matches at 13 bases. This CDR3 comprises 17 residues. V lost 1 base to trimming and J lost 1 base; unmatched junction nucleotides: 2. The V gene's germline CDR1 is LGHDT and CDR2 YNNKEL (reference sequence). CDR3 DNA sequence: TGTGCCAGCAGCCAAGGTGGGACTAGCGGGGGCACAGATACGCAGTATTTT. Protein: CASSQGGTSGGTDTQYF.

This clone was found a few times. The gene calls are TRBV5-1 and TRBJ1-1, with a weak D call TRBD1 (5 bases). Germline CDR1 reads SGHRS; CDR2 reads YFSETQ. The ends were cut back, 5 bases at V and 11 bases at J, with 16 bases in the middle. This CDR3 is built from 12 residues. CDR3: CASSSQGKVAFF. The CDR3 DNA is TGCGCCAGCAGTTCCCAGGGCAAGGTCGCTTTCTTT.

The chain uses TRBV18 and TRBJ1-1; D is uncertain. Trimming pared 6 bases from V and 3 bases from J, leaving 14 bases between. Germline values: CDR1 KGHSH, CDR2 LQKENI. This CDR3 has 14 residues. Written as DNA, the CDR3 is TGTGCCAGCTCTGACACCATGTCGGACACTGAAGCTTTCTTT. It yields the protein CASSDTMSDTEAFF. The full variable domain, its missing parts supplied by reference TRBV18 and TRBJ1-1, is NAGVMQNPRHLVRRRGQEARLRCSPMKGHSHVYWYRQLPEEGLKFMVYLQKENIIDESGMPKERFSAEFPKEGPSILRIQQVVRGDSAAYFCASSDTMSDTEAFFGQGTRLTVV.